Here is one TCR beta chain with its context. This sample was taken from a study of blood T cells in healthy people across ages. Study at large: Per two T cells, template switching captured roughly one barcoded beta molecule.

The CDR3 loop spans 16 amino acids. The germline V gene has CDR1 SQVTM and CDR2 ANQGSEA. V lost 2 bases and J lost 7; bases outside the gene matches: 12. A second PCR of roughly 7 to 11 cycles used a sample-barcoded 5' primer and a J-beta primer mix. TCRdb reanalysed the 5' RACE reads using MiXCR and keeps one entry per CDR3 protein. Counted here are around 1,100,000 distinct CDR3 sequences, under 40% occurring once; the ten biggest clones make up around 14%. Sequencing input: blood. The chain links TRBV29-1 to TRBJ1-5; 9 bases match TRBD1. The clonotype was recovered from a man in his late teens or twenties in good health. The CDR3 region has the DNA TGCAGCGTTGAATGGGACAGGGTAACTAATTCCCAGCCCCAGCATTTT. Residues: CSVEWDRVTNSQPQHF.